The entry that follows covers one T cell receptor beta chain sequence. This record comes from a study of metastatic and nonmetastatic thyroid tumors. MiXCR was used by TCRdb to re-call the PCR reads. The data contain about 20,000 clones, less than 30% of them singletons. None of the patients had undergone any treatment ahead of thyroid surgery. The germline CDR1 and CDR2 sequences are DFQATT and SNEGSKA (reference sequence). The CDR3 has 11 amino acids. Between the trimmed V and J ends, which lost 3 bases and 2 bases, there was a span of 5 bases. This receptor was taken from a female donor with papillary thyroid cancer or a benign thyroid nodule (not recorded which). Some clones in this sample may be carry-over from other donors' samples. Sample: tumor tissue. The rearrangement links TRBV20-1 to TRBJ2-7; D not resolved. The CDR3 reads CSASPPYEQYF. In DNA form, the CDR3 reads TGCAGTGCTAGCCCACCCTACGAGCAGTACTTC.